This T cell receptor (beta chain) was captured in a study of post-analysis software for immune sequencing data. Study-wide results and limits: Patients carried several TRBV segments more frequently than controls did, and TRBV5-6, TRBV5-1 and TRBV20-1 were among them.

As concerns this clonotype: The antigen is undetermined.

The TCR beta cDNA libraries contained unique molecular identifiers. From the PCR reads, TCRdb called clonotypes with MiXCR, one entry per CDR3 protein. The sample includes approximately 440,000 distinct CDR3 sequences, over 35% seen only once; the top ten take roughly 12%. Per germline, CDR1 SGHTA and CDR2 FQGNSA. J lost 0 bases, V lost 4 bases, and 15 bases had no gene match. This CDR3 has 18 amino acids. The chain carries TRBV7-2 and TRBJ2-7; 7 bases map to TRBD1. The sequencing input was blood. This clonotype was obtained from a girl aged 5 to 17 with multiple sclerosis. In nucleotides, the CDR3 is TGTGCCAGCAGCTATAACTTCCGGACAGGCCAGGACTCCTACGAGCAGTACTTC. Residues: CASSYNFRTGQDSYEQYF.